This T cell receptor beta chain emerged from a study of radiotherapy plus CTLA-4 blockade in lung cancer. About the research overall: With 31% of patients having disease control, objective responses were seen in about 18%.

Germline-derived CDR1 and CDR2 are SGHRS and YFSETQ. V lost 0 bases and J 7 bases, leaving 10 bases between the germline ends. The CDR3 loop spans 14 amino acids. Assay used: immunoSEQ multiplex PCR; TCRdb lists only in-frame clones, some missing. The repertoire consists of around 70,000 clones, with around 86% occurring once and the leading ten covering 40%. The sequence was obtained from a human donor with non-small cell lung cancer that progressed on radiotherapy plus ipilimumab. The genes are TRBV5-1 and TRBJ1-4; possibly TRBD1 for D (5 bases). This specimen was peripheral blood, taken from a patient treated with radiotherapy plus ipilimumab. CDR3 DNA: TGCGCCAGCAGCTTGGAACAGGCCGGTGAAAAACTGTTTTTT. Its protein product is CASSLEQAGEKLFF.